This TCR beta chain originates from a study of T cell responses to AZD1222 COVID-19 vaccine. Sequencing used immunoSEQ multiplex PCR; TCRdb keeps in-frame clones, though not all of them. Altogether around 150,000 clones are present, 75% to 95% being singletons, with the ten largest covering roughly 3.1%. The CDR3 is 15 amino acids. The germline V gene encodes CDR1 DFQATT and CDR2 SNEGSKA (reference sequence). V lost 3 bases and J lost 6, with 18 bases in between. This TCR came from an adult who received the AZD1222 COVID-19 vaccine. The specimen comprised peripheral blood, sampled 28 days after the second AZD1222 dose. The gene calls are TRBV20-1 and TRBJ2-1; D not certain. CDR3 nucleotide sequence: TGCAGTGCTAGTGATCTGGGCCGAAACAGCAATGAGCAGTTCTTC. Its protein is CSASDLGRNSNEQFF.